Listed below are T cell receptor beta chains from one sample, sequenced in a study of blood T cell repertoires in COVID-19. Repertoires were generated with immunoSEQ multiplex PCR, while TCRdb's copy carries only in-frame clones and drops some. This table holds about 100,000 clones, more than 65% found once. Sample: peripheral blood. Receptor source: a woman over 75 with active or convalescent COVID-19. Both conserved end residues are part of each CDR3. Fields, in order: J gene, clone size, V gene, D gene, CDR3 protein, CDR3 DNA. The D gene is left open where the match is weak. The size field is filled for only some rows; it gives once, few, many or a size class.

>TRBJ2-1|-|TRBV29-1|-
CSAGEGGERQFF
TGCAGCGCCGGGGAAGGAGGGGAAAGGCAGTTCTTC
>TRBJ2-5|-|TRBV6-5|TRBD1
CASSYSGGQAQETQYF
TGTGCCAGCAGTTACTCGGGGGGACAGGCACAAGAGACCCAGTACTTC
>TRBJ1-4|-|TRBV19|-
CASSTQQVNEKLFF
TGTGCCAGTAGTACGCAACAGGTTAATGAAAAACTGTTTTTT
>TRBJ2-7|-|TRBV7-9|-
CASSSWDTGYEQYF
TGTGCCAGCAGCTCTTGGGACACGGGCTACGAGCAGTACTTC
>TRBJ2-1|-|TRBV9|-
CASSVLGATSDEQFF
TGTGCCAGCAGCGTCCTGGGGGCCACCTCGGATGAGCAGTTCTTC
>TRBJ2-1|few|TRBV5-4|TRBD2
CASSLSPGTSRRNEQFF
TGTGCCAGCAGCTTAAGCCCCGGGACTAGCCGGCGCAATGAGCAGTTCTTC
>TRBJ2-1|-|TRBV28|TRBD2
CASNPSAGRYEQFF
TGTGCCAGCAATCCCTCAGCGGGAAGGTATGAGCAGTTCTTC
>TRBJ2-1|-|TRBV6-5|TRBD1
CASSYSPRQGNNEQFF
TGTGCCAGCAGTTACTCCCCTAGACAGGGAAACAATGAGCAGTTCTTC
>TRBJ1-5|-|TRBV1|-
CTSHRRNSNQPQHF
TGCACCAGCCACCGGCGGAATAGCAATCAGCCCCAGCATTTT
>TRBJ2-7|-|TRBV9|-
CASSVEQDSYEQYF
TGTGCCAGCAGCGTAGAGCAGGACTCCTACGAGCAGTACTTC
>TRBJ2-7|-|TRBV5-1|-
CASRASEGYEQYF
TGTGCCAGCAGGGCGTCGGAGGGTTACGAGCAGTACTTC
>TRBJ1-4|-|TRBV6-5|TRBD1
CASSFVPGQGGKLFF
TGTGCCAGCAGTTTTGTACCGGGACAGGGGGGAAAACTGTTTTTT
>TRBJ2-1|-|TRBV27|TRBD2
CASSTSGIYNEQFF
TGTGCCAGCTCCACTAGCGGCATCTACAATGAGCAGTTCTTC
>TRBJ2-7|-|TRBV18|TRBD1
CASSETGTGAYEQYF
TGTGCCAGCTCAGAAACCGGGACAGGGGCCTACGAGCAGTACTTC
>TRBJ2-3|-|TRBV10-3|TRBD2
CAISVLSGSGTDTQYF
TGTGCCATCAGCGTCCTTAGCGGGAGCGGCACAGATACGCAGTATTTT